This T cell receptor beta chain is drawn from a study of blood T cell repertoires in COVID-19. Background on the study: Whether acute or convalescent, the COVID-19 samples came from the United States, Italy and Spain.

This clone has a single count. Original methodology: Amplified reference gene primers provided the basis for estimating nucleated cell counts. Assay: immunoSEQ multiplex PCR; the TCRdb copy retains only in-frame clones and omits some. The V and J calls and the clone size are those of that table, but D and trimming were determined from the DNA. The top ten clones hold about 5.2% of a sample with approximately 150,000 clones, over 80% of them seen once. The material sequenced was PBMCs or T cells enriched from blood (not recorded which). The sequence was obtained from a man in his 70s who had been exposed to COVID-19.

CDR3 DNA: TGTGCCAGCAGCCCGGGACAGGGGGTAGGGACCCAGTACTTC. This gives the protein CASSPGQGVGTQYF. The chain has TRBV7-8 and TRBJ2-5; 11 bases are a match to TRBD1. The CDR3 sequence is 14 residues long. Losses at the gene ends were 5 bases for V and 7 bases for J; bases not matched to a gene: 6. Germline CDR1 and CDR2: SGHVS and FQNEAQ.